These T cell receptor beta chains were read from a single sample in a study of human T cells and chemical hapten exposure. TCRdb reanalysed the RACE reads using MiXCR and keeps one entry per CDR3 protein. The data show 50,000 to 65,000 distinct CDR3 sequences, over 9.5% seen once. Sequences were derived from whole blood, sampled in connection with sensitization to the hapten diphenylcyclopropenone (DPC). The receptors stem from a woman in her 40s with alopecia areata. Some clones in this sample may be carry-over from other donors' samples. The CDR3 runs from the conserved cysteine through the conserved F or W. The order of the fields is D gene, V gene, J gene, clone size, CDR3 DNA, CDR3 protein. D genes are given only for firm matches. The size of a clone is reported for some rows only, either as once, few or many, or as a class for expanded clones.

TRBD2	TRBV14	TRBJ2-1	many	TGTGCCAGCAGCCAAGTTGTGGGAGGGACTGAGCAGTTCTTC	CASSQVVGGTEQFF
.	TRBV28	TRBJ2-4	few	TGTGCCAGCAGTTTACCGGCCCTCCGCCGAAAAAACATTCAGTACTTC	CASSLPALRRKNIQYF
TRBD1	TRBV27	TRBJ2-5	once	TGTGCCAGCAGTTCCCTAGGACAGGGGAGAGAGATCCAGTACTTC	CASSSLGQGREIQYF
.	TRBV4-2	TRBJ2-7	many	TGTGCCAGCAGCCAAGATTTGAGGGGCTACGAGCAGTACTTC	CASSQDLRGYEQYF
.	TRBV15	TRBJ2-6	few	TGTGCCACCAGCAGACCAAGCGGAGGCATTGAGTCCAACGTCCTGACTTTC	CATSRPSGGIESNVLTF
.	TRBV5-4	TRBJ2-2	few	TGTGCCAGCAGCTTGGATTGGGGTCCCACCGGGGAGCTGTTTTTT	CASSLDWGPTGELFF
.	TRBV7-6	TRBJ1-1	few	TGTGCCAGCAGCTTAGCCCCCTCTGCGACAGGAACGGGCACTGAAGCTTTCTTT	CASSLAPSATGTGTEAFF
.	TRBV4-2	TRBJ1-4	few	TGTGCCAGCAGCCAACGTGGGACCGAGCCCGACGAAAAACTGTTTTTT	CASSQRGTEPDEKLFF
.	TRBV7-9	TRBJ2-1	.	TGTGCCAGCAGCACCTCATTGCGGGTCGCGAATGAGCAGTTCTTC	CASSTSLRVANEQFF
.	TRBV15	TRBJ1-1	many	TGTGCCACCAGCAGAGACCCGAACACTGAAGCTTTCTTT	CATSRDPNTEAFF
.	TRBV7-2	TRBJ1-4	many	TGTGCCAGCAGCTTAAGGGGCTTTAATGAAAAACTGTTTTTT	CASSLRGFNEKLFF
TRBD1	TRBV20-1	TRBJ1-3	few	TGCAGTGCTAGAGAGACAGGGACGGACACCATATATTTT	CSARETGTDTIYF
.	TRBV7-9	TRBJ1-1	.	TGTGCCAGCAGCTTAGCCGGGGGTTTAAACACTGAAGCTTTCTTT	CASSLAGGLNTEAFF
TRBD1	TRBV6-5	TRBJ2-3	medium-sized	TGTGCCAGCAGACCTCCGGACAGGCAGACGCAGTATTTT	CASRPPDRQTQYF
TRBD1	TRBV20-1	TRBJ1-4	.	TGCAGTCTCTTCCGGGACAGGGGGCTTGGAGAAAAACTGTTTTTT	CSLFRDRGLGEKLFF
.	TRBV7-6	TRBJ2-6	few	TGTGCCAGCAGTTTCGCTGCCTCTGGGGCCAACGTCCTGACTTTC	CASSFAASGANVLTF
TRBD1	TRBV29-1	TRBJ2-7	.	TGCAGCGTTACTTCCGGGACAGCCTACGAGCAGTACTTC	CSVTSGTAYEQYF
.	TRBV2	TRBJ1-3	few	TGTGCCAGCAGTGCGGAGGGAGCGAGTGGAAACACCATATATTTT	CASSAEGASGNTIYF
.	TRBV5-1	TRBJ1-1	.	TGCGCCAGCAGCTACGGGAGGGACACTGAAGCTTTCTTT	CASSYGRDTEAFF
.	TRBV6-2/TRBV6-3	TRBJ2-3	many	TGTGCCAGCAGCAGAGGGACACTCACAGATACGCAGTATTTT	CASSRGTLTDTQYF
.	TRBV4-3	TRBJ1-4	.	TGCGCCAGCAGCCTCGCAAGGCGGCAGGGCCGGGAAAAACTGTTTTTT	CASSLARRQGREKLFF
.	TRBV28	TRBJ2-7	.	TGTGCCAGCAGTTTTGAGGCTTGGGGGGGCAGATACGAGCAGTACTTC	CASSFEAWGGRYEQYF
.	TRBV10-3	TRBJ1-1	many	TGTGCCATCAGTAACGGCCCTGAAGCTTTCTTT	CAISNGPEAFF
.	TRBV5-6	TRBJ2-3	many	TGTGCCAGCAGCTTGAGGGGCGGTGATACGCAGTATTTT	CASSLRGGDTQYF
.	TRBV6-5	TRBJ2-7	.	TGTGCCAGCAGGCAAGGGACTGAATCCTACGAGCAGTACTTC	CASRQGTESYEQYF
.	TRBV7-7	TRBJ1-2	few	TGTGCCAGCAGCTTGTACATCCCCTATGGCTACACCTTC	CASSLYIPYGYTF
.	TRBV4-1	TRBJ2-5	.	TGCGCCAGCAGCCAGGGACCCGGAGTGGAGACCCAGTACTTC	CASSQGPGVETQYF
.	TRBV2	TRBJ1-4	many	TGTGCCAGCAGATCCGGACTATCTGGGAGGTATAAACTGTTTTTT	CASRSGLSGRYKLFF
.	TRBV10-3	TRBJ2-1	many	TGTGCCATCAGTGAGTCGACTATCTACAATGAGCAGTTCTTC	CAISESTIYNEQFF
.	TRBV30	TRBJ1-1	.	TGTGCCTGGACACACCTCGGCACTGAAGCTTTCTTT	CAWTHLGTEAFF
.	TRBV12-3/TRBV12-4	TRBJ2-2	.	TGTGCCAGCAGTTTTCGCGGGGAGCTGTTTTTT	CASSFRGELFF